The present T cell receptor (beta chain) was sequenced within a study of blood T cell repertoires in COVID-19 (dated by TCRdb to 2018 to 2020). Looking at the study overall: Collaborator samples came from the United States, Italy and Spain and covered acute and convalescent phases of COVID-19. The prospective study material was composed of cDNA or gDNA derived from T cells, B-cell-depleted T cells, or PBMCs. Subjects who had been exposed to COVID-19, were actively infected with it, or had recovered from it provided the deeply sampled blood TCRbeta repertoires that made up the dataset. The repertoires were released in a freely available public database intended as a resource for research on the immune response to SARS-CoV-2. The samples were drawn from the first 160 participants of the ongoing ImmuneRACE study and from 1,254 subjects provided by 6 global collaborators. A de-identified subject ID, COVID-19 status, age in years and sex were almost always included in the sample metadata. Where available, HLA class I and class II types were obtained from metadata supplied by the sample provider rather than from assay-based typing. What the research found in general, with its limitations: Clinical and demographic metadata were provided uncurated, with the amount varying by source and participant.

The immunoSEQ Assay, a bias-controlled multiplex PCR, was used to amplify TCRbeta CDR3 regions from genomic DNA. The paper's processing steps were these. Nucleated cell counts per sample were estimated from amplification of reference gene primers within the assay. To quantify the absolute abundance of each unique TCRbeta CDR3 rearrangement, sequence reads were collapsed and filtered. For each sample, productive Simpson clonality was calculated as the square root of Simpson's diversity index across productive rearrangements. TCRdb carries this immuneACCESS record with in-frame sequences only. Its versions omit some clonotypes, under half of them owing to an unresolved V gene in the studies checked, with the rest unexplained. V and J calls plus clone size are reproduced from that table; the DNA served to infer D and trimming. This sample lists more than 400,000 clones; around 90% were detected once. The biggest ten clones account for approximately 0.7% of the sample.

The germline V end is reduced by 0 bases and the J end by 5 bases; junction bases left unmatched: 14. The CDR3 goes from the cysteine to the phenylalanine over 17 residues. The read is trimmed to its CDR3 DNA, 51 bases read in frame from base 1. From the germline V gene (reference sequence), CDR1 is SGHNT and CDR2 is YYREEE. Enrolling through a virtual design, the prospective study's participants ranged in age from roughly 18 to 90 years and lived across some 22 United States geographic areas. In the prospective study, cohorts were assigned on the basis of participant-reported clinical history obtained from a screening survey and a study questionnaire. For ImmuneRACE Cohort 3, a participant was defined as recovered based on two consecutive negative NP/OP PCR tests, clearance by a healthcare professional, or resolution of symptoms. In the prospective study, whole blood, serum and a nasopharyngeal or oropharyngeal swab were collected from each participant by mobile phlebotomists. Participants in the prospective study had the option to provide additional blood draws and questionnaires over an approximately two-month period. Before DNA extraction, blood samples from the prospective study were shipped at room temperature or frozen.

This clone was detected a few times. Its antigen is unknown. Base qualities are not at hand, and no much larger clone is one base apart. The source is a woman under 30 who had recovered from COVID-19. The chain joins TRBV5-4 to TRBJ2-7; 7 nucleotides in the junction match TRBD1. The sequenced material came from PBMCs or T cells enriched from blood (not recorded which). The CDR3 sequence is CASSLARGTGVRNEQYF. The nucleotide sequence reads as follows: TGTGCCAGCAGCTTGGCCAGGGGGACCGGGGTAAGAAACGAGCAGTACTTC.